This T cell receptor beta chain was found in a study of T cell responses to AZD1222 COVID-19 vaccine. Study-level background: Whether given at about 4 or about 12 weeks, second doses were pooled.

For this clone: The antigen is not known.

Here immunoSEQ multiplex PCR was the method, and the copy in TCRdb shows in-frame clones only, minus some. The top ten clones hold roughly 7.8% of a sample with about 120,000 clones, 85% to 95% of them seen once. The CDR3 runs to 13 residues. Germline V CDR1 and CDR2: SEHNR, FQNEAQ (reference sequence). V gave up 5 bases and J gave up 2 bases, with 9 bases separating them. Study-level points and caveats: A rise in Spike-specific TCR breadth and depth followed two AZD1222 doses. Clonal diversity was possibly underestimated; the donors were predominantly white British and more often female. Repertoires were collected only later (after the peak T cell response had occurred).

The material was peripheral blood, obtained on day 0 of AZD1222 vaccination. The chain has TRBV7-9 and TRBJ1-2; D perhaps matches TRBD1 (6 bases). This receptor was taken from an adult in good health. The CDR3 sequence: CASSRGQNYGYTF. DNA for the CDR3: TGTGCCAGCAGCCGTGGACAGAACTATGGCTACACCTTC.